Below are 5 T cell receptor beta chains sequenced from a single sample in a study of shared T cell receptors in the human thymus. Sequenced by immunoSEQ multiplex PCR; TCRdb stores in-frame clones only, minus some. The table has hundreds of thousands of clones, just under 95% seen once. The source material was thymocytes. The receptors originated from a human donor.

CDR3 amino acids: CASTLLIVSDEQYF. The CDR3 DNA is TGTGCCAGCACCCTCTTGATAGTTTCCGACGAGCAGTACTTC. J is TRBJ2-7 and V is TRBV21-1; the table's D call, TRBD2, was not checked against the DNA. TRBV21-1 has pseudogene status. The CDR3 covers 14 residues.

With respect to this clone: Other DNA sequences from this sample encode an identical CDR3 as well. The chain links TRBV15 to TRBJ2-3; D may correspond to TRBD1 or TRBD2 (5 bases each). V shed 0 bases and J shed 1 base, with 17 bases lying between them. Germline CDR1 reads LNHNV; CDR2 reads YYDKDF (reference sequence). The CDR3 runs to 18 residues. The CDR3 region has the DNA TGTGCCACCAGCAGAGATCCCAACTCTGGGGGAGGCACAGATACGCAGTATTTT. Translated: CATSRDPNSGGGTDTQYF.

This clone was detected only a few times. This sequence joins TRBV6-4 and TRBJ1-1; no clear D gene. The CDR3 consists of 12 residues. Germline-derived CDR1 and CDR2 are MRHNA and SNTAGT. V lost 3 bases, J lost 7 bases, and 9 bases lay in between. CDR3 nucleotide sequence: TGTGCCAGCAGTGATTACCGGGGTGAAGCTTTCTTT. It yields the protein CASSDYRGEAFF.

The chain couples TRBV7-2 to TRBJ2-2; 9 nucleotides align to TRBD1. J lost 4 bases, V lost 6 bases, and 12 bases had no gene match. From germline, CDR1 is SGHTA and CDR2 FQGNSA. This CDR3 contains 17 residues. The CDR3 DNA is TGTGCCAGCAGTTCCCACCCGGGACAGGGTGGCACCGGGGAGCTGTTTTTT. Its protein is CASSSHPGQGGTGELFF.

The J gene is TRBJ2-2, the V gene TRBV27, with unresolved D. The CDR3 covers 14 residues. CDR1 MNHEY and CDR2 SMNVEV come from the germline V gene (reference sequence). V was trimmed by 7 bases and J by 3 bases, leaving 12 bases between them. The CDR3 spells CASTHGPYTGELFF. CDR3 coding DNA: TGTGCCAGCACCCATGGGCCGTACACCGGGGAGCTGTTTTTT.